This T cell receptor (beta chain) was identified during a study of post-analysis software for immune sequencing data. About the research overall: Courses of disease covered relapsing-remitting, secondary progressive and progressive-relapsing multiple sclerosis.

About this clonotype itself: What it binds is not known. A single base separates this from a much larger clone, so it may be a read error.

Findings of the study overall: Samples prepared in the same batch strongly co-clustered by F measure. A few TRBV segments appeared more often in patients than in controls, and TRBV5-6, TRBV5-1 and TRBV20-1 were among these. Compared with controls, patients showed significantly lower normalized Chao1 diversity.

The library was made from cDNA and included unique molecular identifiers. Once about 0.95 to 10 million T cells were used, roughly 0.5 million cDNA molecules resulted. TCRdb re-called the PCR reads through MiXCR, storing one row per CDR3 protein. The sample comprises approximately 730,000 distinct CDR3 sequences, under 60% of which are singletons, and 4.9% rests with the top ten. The V end was cut by 5 bases, the J end by 5 bases, with 15 bases between. Germline V gene lookup returns CDR1 SGHTA and CDR2 FQGNSA. This CDR3 has 14 residues. The chain joins TRBV7-2 to TRBJ2-5, with D perhaps matching TRBD2 (6 bases). This clonotype originated in a girl aged 5 to 17 with multiple sclerosis. Source material: blood. CDR3 DNA: TGTGCCAGCAGCCCCCGGCTAGCGAAGGAGACCCAGTACTTC. It codes for CASSPRLAKETQYF.